A single sample is the source of the 9 T cell receptor beta chains below, sequenced in a study of control samples from healthy donors and cancer patients. Method: immunoSEQ multiplex PCR; TCRdb's copy keeps in-frame clones and lacks some. The table shows 55,000 to 70,000 clones, with 85% to 95% occurring only once. Sequenced input: PBMCs. These receptors all come from a man in his thirties or forties with colorectal cancer.

The chain joins TRBV6-6 to TRBJ1-1; TRBD1 aligns across 7 bases. The CDR3 sequence is 17 residues long. After removal of 5 bases from V and 2 bases from J, the junction contained 14 bases not matched to a gene. The germline CDR1 and CDR2 sequences are MNHNY and SVGAGI (reference sequence). The chain's CDR3 is CASSQLAPGQYNTEAFF. The CDR3, as DNA: TGTGCCAGCAGTCAACTCGCTCCGGGACAGTACAACACTGAAGCTTTCTTT.

The rearrangement joins TRBV9 to TRBJ2-1; TRBD2 matches 8 bases. The trim removed 0 bases at V and 2 bases at J, leaving 1 base unmatched. The CDR3 contains 15 residues. The germline CDR1 and CDR2 sequences are SGDLS and YYNGEE. The CDR3 sequence is CASSVELAAYNEQFF. The CDR3 DNA is TGTGCCAGCAGCGTAGAACTAGCGGCCTACAATGAGCAGTTCTTC.

The CDR3 loop reads CASSPGRVTGTSGPYEQYV. The CDR3 DNA is TGCGCCAGCAGTCCTGGAAGGGTCACCGGGACTAGCGGCCCCTACGAGCAGTACGTC. The J gene is TRBJ2-7, the V gene TRBV10-1; 11 bases align to TRBD2. The CDR3 length is 19 residues. The V and J ends lost 5 bases and 2 bases, in that order; junction bases with no gene match: 17. Germline CDR1 and CDR2: WNHNN and SYGVQD (reference sequence).

The V and J genes are TRBV19 and TRBJ1-2; D is uncertain. The ends were cut back, 6 bases at V and 6 bases at J, with 14 bases in the middle. Germline V CDR1 and CDR2: LNHDA, SQIVND (reference sequence). This CDR3 has 13 residues. The CDR3 sequence is CASREFGVNGYTF. The CDR3 nucleotides read TGTGCCAGTAGGGAGTTTGGGGTAAATGGCTACACCTTC.

This chain uses TRBV7-2 with TRBJ2-7; TRBD2 agrees at 10 bases. CDR1 is SGHTA, CDR2 FQGNSA, per germline. V lost 4 bases and J lost 4; bases outside the gene matches: 4. The CDR3 runs 14 residues. CDR3 sequence reads: CASSSQRGGYEQYV. The CDR3 bases are TGTGCCAGCAGCTCCCAGCGGGGGGGGTACGAGCAGTACGTC.

The chain joins TRBV24-1 to TRBJ1-2; no reliable D call. V lost 9 bases, J lost 4 bases, and 8 bases lay in between. The CDR3 is made up of 11 amino acids. Germline V lookup: CDR1 KGHDR, CDR2 SFDVKD. In DNA form, the CDR3 reads TGTGCCACCCCGGAGAGCTATGGCTACACCTTC. Translated: CATPESYGYTF.

J is TRBJ2-4 and V is TRBV5-6; TRBD1 is a possible D gene (5 bases). The CDR3 contains 16 residues. Trimming pared 4 bases from V and 1 base from J, leaving 15 bases between. Per germline, CDR1 SGHDT and CDR2 YYEEEE. Here the CDR3 reads CASSPRVIGAKNIQYF. CDR3 coding DNA: TGTGCCAGCAGCCCCAGGGTAATTGGGGCCAAAAACATTCAGTACTTC.

V gene TRBV10-3 combines with J gene TRBJ1-2, with unresolved D. V lost 6 bases to trimming and J lost 1 base, with 9 bases between them. CDR3 size: 13 residues. Germline-derived CDR1 and CDR2 are ENHRY and SYGVKD. The CDR3 spells CAISQEGNYGYTF. The DNA for the CDR3 is TGTGCCATCAGCCAGGAGGGTAACTATGGCTACACCTTC.

The rearrangement links TRBV6-2 or TRBV6-3 to TRBJ1-2, with unresolved D. The V end lost 5 bases, the J end lost 4 bases, and 8 bases lay between the germline ends. Looked up from germline, CDR1 is MNHEY and CDR2 is SVGEGT. The CDR3 totals 12 residues. The CDR3 coding sequence is TGTGCCAGCAGTACAGACTTCTATGGCTACACCTTC. Amino acid sequence: CASSTDFYGYTF.